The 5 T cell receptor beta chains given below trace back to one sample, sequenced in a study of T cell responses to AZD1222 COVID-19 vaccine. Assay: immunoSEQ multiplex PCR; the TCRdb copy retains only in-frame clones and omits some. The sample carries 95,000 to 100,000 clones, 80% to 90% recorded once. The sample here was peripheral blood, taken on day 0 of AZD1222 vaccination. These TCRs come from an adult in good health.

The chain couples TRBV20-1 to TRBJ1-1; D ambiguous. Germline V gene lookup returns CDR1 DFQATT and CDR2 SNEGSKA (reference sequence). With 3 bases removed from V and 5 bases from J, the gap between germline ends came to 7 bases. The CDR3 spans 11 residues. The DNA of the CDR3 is TGCAGTGCTAGGGGGAATACTGAAGCTTTCTTT. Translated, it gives CSARGNTEAFF.

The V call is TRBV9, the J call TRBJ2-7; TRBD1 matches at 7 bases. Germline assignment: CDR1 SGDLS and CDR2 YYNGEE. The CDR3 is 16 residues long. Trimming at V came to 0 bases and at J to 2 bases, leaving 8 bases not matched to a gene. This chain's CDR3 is CASSVEGAAGAYEQYF. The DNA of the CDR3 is TGTGCCAGCAGCGTAGAGGGGGCGGCAGGGGCCTACGAGCAGTACTTC.

CDR3 amino acids: CASSSPIDSQSYEQYF. DNA of the CDR3: TGTGCCAGCAGTTCCCCTATCGACTCTCAAAGTTACGAGCAGTACTTC. The gene calls are TRBV28 and TRBJ2-7; D unresolved. The CDR3 consists of 16 residues. Germline CDR1 MDHEN, CDR2 SYDVKM. The germline V and J ends were trimmed by 4 bases and 4 bases, with 20 bases remaining between them.

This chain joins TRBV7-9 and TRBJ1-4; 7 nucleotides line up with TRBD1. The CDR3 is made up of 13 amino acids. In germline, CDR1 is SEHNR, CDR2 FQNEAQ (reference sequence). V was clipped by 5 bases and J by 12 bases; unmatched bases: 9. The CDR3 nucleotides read TGTGCCAGCAGCCAGGGGGACGGCGGTGAACTGTTTTTT. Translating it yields CASSQGDGGELFF.

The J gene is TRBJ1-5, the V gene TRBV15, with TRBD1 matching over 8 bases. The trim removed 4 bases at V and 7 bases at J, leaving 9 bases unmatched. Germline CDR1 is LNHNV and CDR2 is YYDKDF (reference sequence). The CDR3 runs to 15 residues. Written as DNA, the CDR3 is TGTGCCACCAGCAACACCGACAGGGGAGGACAGCCCCAGCATTTT. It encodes CATSNTDRGGQPQHF.